This T cell receptor beta chain was captured by sequencing in a study of control samples from healthy donors and cancer patients. The protocol was immunoSEQ multiplex PCR, while the TCRdb copy is restricted to in-frame clones and leaves out a portion. The table has some 73,000 clones, 94% seen once. The CDR3 extends over 16 amino acids. Unmatched junction bases numbered 11, after V lost 0 bases and J lost 7 bases. Germline assignment: CDR1 SGHRS and CDR2 YFSETQ. The chain employs TRBV5-1 and TRBJ2-5, with TRBD1 matching 8 bases. The source material was blood. The sequence was obtained from a woman between 40 and 50 years old in good health. CDR3 nucleotides: TGCGCCAGCAGCTTGGCAACGGACAGGGTCTATGGGACCCAGTACTTC. Its translation: CASSLATDRVYGTQYF.